This T cell receptor beta chain comes out of a study of blood T cell repertoires in COVID-19. At the level of the study: Samples of COVID-19 (acute and convalescent) were obtained from the United States, Italy and Spain. T cells, B-cell-depleted T cells, or PBMCs supplied cDNA or gDNA.

Source study methods: Estimated nucleated cell counts came from reference gene primer amplification. Produced via immunoSEQ multiplex PCR; TCRdb's table is partial and in-frame only. V and J calls and clone size are copied from that table; D and trimming were computed from the DNA. This table holds around 40,000 clones, 80% to 90% found once. The sample consisted of peripheral blood. The sequence derives from a human donor in a cohort sampled during active COVID-19.

The CDR3 spells CASSFKLAQETQYF. DNA for the CDR3: TGTGCCAGCAGTTTCAAGTTGGCCCAAGAGACCCAGTACTTC. J is TRBJ2-5 and V is TRBV6-2 or TRBV6-3; D gene ambiguous. Trimming shortened V by 4 bases and J by 1 base, and 10 bases separated the two germline ends. This CDR3 contains 14 residues. The germline gives CDR1 MNHEY, CDR2 SVGEGT.